The 3 T cell receptor beta chains listed next were all sequenced from one sample in a study of blood T cells in healthy people across ages. Then a second PCR, running roughly 6 to 11 cycles, was carried out with a sample-barcoded 5' primer and a J-beta primer mix. TCRdb independently ran MiXCR on the 5' RACE reads; one entry per CDR3 protein. The sample gives hundreds of thousands of distinct CDR3 sequences, under 35% of which show up once; roughly 17% is in the top ten. The specimen sequenced was blood. The source of these receptors is a woman aged 80 or over in good health.

The chain combines TRBV18 with TRBJ1-2; D gene unclear. V was pared by 3 bases and J by 2 bases, with 16 bases between. This CDR3 is 16 amino acids long. Germline V gives CDR1 KGHSH, CDR2 LQKENI. CDR3 in DNA: TGTGCCAGCTCACCCTCCATGTCAGGCGGAAACTATGGCTACACCTTC. This sequence encodes CASSPSMSGGNYGYTF.

This clonotype was seen repeatedly, ten times or more. This chain joins TRBV29-1 and TRBJ2-3; possibly TRBD1 for D (6 bases). The CDR3 totals 13 residues. V was cut by 6 bases and J by 5 bases, with 15 bases left in between. Germline CDR1 reads SQVTM; CDR2 reads ANQGSEA. This CDR3 is CSVGDRSGDTQYF. CDR3 in DNA: TGCAGCGTCGGAGACAGGAGTGGAGATACGCAGTATTTT.

This clonotype was seen ten or more times. The chain recombines TRBV20-1 with TRBJ1-2, with 8 positions matching TRBD1. The V and J ends lost 1 base and 2 bases, in that order; junction bases with no gene match: 3. The CDR3 length is 14 residues. Germline values: CDR1 DFQATT, CDR2 SNEGSKA (reference sequence). CDR3 nucleotide sequence: TGCAGTGCTAGAGGCAGGGGGCCCAACTATGGCTACACCTTC. This codes for CSARGRGPNYGYTF.